This TCR beta chain was recovered during a study of blood T cell repertoires in COVID-19. Looking at the study overall: Sites in the United States, Italy and Spain provided acute and convalescent COVID-19 samples.

The V end was cut by 3 bases, the J end by 2 bases, with 8 bases between. The germline V gene encodes CDR1 SGHVS and CDR2 FQNEAQ. The CDR3 extends over 14 amino acids. Sequenced by immunoSEQ multiplex PCR; TCRdb stores in-frame clones only, minus some. The sample has about 250,000 clones, 75% to 90% seen once; the top ten hold 2.4%. The chain couples TRBV7-8 to TRBJ1-5; perhaps TRBD1 as D (6 bases). The receptor was derived from a woman aged 18-35 years who had recovered from COVID-19. Sequencing was done on a sample of PBMCs or T cells enriched from blood (not recorded which). CDR3 region: CASSFRTGNQPQHF. The CDR3, as DNA: TGTGCCAGCAGCTTTCGGACAGGCAATCAGCCCCAGCATTTT.